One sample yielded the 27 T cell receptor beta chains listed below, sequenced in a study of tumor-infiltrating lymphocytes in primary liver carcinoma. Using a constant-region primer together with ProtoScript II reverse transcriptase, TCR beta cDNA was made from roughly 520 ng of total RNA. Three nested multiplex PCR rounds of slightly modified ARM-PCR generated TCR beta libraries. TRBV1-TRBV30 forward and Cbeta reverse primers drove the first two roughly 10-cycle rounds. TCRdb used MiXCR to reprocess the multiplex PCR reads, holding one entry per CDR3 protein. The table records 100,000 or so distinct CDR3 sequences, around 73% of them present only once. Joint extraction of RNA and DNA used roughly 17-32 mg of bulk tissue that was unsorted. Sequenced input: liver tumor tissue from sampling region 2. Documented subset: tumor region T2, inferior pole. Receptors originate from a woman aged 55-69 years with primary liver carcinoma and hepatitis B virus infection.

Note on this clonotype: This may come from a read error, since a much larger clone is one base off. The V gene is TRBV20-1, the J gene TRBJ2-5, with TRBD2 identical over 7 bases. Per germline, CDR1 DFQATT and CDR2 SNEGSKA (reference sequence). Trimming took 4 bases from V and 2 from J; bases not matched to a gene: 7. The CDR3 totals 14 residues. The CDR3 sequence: CSAMIAGSQETQYF. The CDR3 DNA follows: TGCAGTGCTATGATAGCGGGCTCACAAGAGACCCAGTACTTC.

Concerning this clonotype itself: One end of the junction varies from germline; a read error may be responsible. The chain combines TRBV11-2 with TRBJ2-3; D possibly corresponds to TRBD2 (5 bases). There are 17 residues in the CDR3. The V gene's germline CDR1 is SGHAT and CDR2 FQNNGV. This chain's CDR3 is CASSFVIGRRSTDTQYF. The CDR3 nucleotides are TGTGCCAGCAGCTTCGTAATTGGGAGAAGGAGCACTGATACGCAGTATTTT.

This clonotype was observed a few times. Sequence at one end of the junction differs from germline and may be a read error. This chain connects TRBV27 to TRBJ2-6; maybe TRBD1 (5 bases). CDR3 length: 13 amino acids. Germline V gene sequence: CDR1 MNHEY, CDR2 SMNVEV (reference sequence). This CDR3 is CASTLAGANVLAF. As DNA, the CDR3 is TGTGCCAGCACTCTTGCTGGGGCCAACGTCCTGGCTTTC.

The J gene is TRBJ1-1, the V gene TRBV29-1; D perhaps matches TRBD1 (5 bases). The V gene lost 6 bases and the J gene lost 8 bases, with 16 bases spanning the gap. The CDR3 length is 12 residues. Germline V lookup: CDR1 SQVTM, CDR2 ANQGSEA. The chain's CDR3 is CSVVALRTEAFF. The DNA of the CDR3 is TGCAGCGTCGTAGCGCTCAGGACAGAAGCTTTCTTT.

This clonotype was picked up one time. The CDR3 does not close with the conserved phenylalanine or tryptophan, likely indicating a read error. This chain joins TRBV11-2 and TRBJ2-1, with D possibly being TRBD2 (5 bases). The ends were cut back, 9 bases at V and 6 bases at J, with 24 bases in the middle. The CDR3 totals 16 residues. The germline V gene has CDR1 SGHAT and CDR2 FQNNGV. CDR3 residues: CASSRLNPGVANEQFS. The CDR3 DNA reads TGTGCCAGTAGCCGACTAAACCCCGGGGTTGCCAATGAGCAGTTCTCC.

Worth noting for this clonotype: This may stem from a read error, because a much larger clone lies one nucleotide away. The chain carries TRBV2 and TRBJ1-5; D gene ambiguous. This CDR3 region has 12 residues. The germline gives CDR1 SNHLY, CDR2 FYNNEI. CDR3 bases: TGTGTCAGCAGTGACGGGGATCAGCCCCAGCATTTT. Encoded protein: CVSSDGDQPQHF.

The CDR3 region is CASSNPRTIGTGETQYF. The CDR3 bases are TGTGCCAGCAGCAACCCACGGACTATTGGGACGGGAGAGACCCAGTACTTC. The chain has TRBV6-6 and TRBJ2-5, with D possibly TRBD2 on 6 matching bases. CDR1 and CDR2 (germline): MNHNY, SVGAGI (reference sequence). The CDR3 length is 17 residues. Trimming took 6 bases from V and 4 from J, leaving 24 bases between them.

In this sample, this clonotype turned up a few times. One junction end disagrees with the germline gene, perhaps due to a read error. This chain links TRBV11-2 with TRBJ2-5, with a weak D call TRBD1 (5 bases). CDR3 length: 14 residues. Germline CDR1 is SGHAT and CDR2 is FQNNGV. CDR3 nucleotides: TGTGCCAGCAGGCGTGACAGAAACCAAGGGACCCAGTACTTC. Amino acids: CASRRDRNQGTQYF. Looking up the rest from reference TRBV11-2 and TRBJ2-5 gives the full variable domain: EAGVAQSPRYKIIEKRQSVAFWCNPISGHATLYWYQQILGQGPKLLIQFQNNGVVDDSQLPKDRFSAERLKGVDSTLKIQPAKLEDSAVYLCASRRDRNQGTQYFGPGTRLLVL.

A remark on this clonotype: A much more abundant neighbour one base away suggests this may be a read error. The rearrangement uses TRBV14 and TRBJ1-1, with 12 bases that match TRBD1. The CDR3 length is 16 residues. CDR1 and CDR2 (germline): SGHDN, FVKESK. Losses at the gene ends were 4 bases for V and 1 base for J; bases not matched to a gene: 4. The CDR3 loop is CASSRDRGHKNTEAFF. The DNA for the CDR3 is TGTGCCAGCAGCCGGGACAGGGGGCACAAGAACACTGAAGCTTTCTTT.

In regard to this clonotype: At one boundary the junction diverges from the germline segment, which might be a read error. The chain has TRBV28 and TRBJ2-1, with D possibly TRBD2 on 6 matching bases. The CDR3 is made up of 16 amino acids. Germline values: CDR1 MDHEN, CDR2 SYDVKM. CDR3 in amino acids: CASSSFTGVRYNVQFF. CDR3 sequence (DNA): TGTGCCAGCAGCTCATTCACGGGAGTGCGATACAATGTGCAGTTCTTC.

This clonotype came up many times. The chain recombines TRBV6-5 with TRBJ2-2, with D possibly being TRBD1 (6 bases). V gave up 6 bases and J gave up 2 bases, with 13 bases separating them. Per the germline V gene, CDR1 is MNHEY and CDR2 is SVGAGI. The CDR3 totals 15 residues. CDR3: CASRTRTVNTGELFF. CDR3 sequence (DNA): TGTGCCAGCAGGACCCGGACAGTCAACACCGGGGAGCTGTTTTTT.

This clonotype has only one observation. CDR3 bases: TGTGCCAGCTTAGATATGGCTCAGTTCTTC. Translating it yields CASLDMAQFF. This rearrangement joins TRBV11-2 to TRBJ2-1; D ambiguous. Trimming cost V 8 bases and J 13 bases, with 12 bases left between them. CDR1 SGHAT and CDR2 FQNNGV come from the germline V gene. The CDR3 loop spans 10 amino acids.

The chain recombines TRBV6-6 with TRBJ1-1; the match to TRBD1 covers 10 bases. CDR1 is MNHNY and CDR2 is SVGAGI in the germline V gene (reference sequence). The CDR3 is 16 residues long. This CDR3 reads CISSRGQGTVGTEAFF. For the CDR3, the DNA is TGTATCAGCAGCCGGGGACAGGGGACTGTAGGCACTGAAGCTTTCTTT.

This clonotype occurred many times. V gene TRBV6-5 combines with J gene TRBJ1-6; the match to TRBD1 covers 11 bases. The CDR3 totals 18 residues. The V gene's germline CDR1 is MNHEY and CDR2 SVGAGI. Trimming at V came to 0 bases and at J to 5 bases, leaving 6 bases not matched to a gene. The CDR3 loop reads CASSYSIGQGADNSPLHF. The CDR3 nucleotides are TGTGCCAGCAGTTACTCGATAGGACAGGGGGCGGATAATTCACCCCTCCACTTT.

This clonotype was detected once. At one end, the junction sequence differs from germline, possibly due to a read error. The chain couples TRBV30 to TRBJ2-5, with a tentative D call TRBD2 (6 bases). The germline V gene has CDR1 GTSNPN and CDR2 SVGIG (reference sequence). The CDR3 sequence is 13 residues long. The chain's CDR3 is CTWREVTQETLYF. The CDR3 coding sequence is TGTACCTGGAGGGAGGTCACACAAGAGACCCTGTACTTC.

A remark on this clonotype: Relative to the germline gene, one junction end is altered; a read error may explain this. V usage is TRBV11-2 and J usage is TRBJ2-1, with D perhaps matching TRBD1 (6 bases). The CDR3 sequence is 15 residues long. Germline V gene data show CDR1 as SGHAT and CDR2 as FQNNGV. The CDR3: CASSLPGLRDNEHFF. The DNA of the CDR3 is TGTGCCAGCAGCTTGCCGGGATTAAGGGACAATGAGCATTTCTTT.

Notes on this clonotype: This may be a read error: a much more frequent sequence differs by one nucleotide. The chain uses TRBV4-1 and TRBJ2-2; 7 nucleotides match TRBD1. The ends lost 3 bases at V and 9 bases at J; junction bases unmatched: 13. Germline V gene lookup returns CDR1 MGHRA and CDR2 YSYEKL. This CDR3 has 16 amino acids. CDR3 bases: TGCGCCAGCAGCCAGTACGTCACAGGGGTTGCCTGGGAGCTGTTTTTT. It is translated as CASSQYVTGVAWELFF.

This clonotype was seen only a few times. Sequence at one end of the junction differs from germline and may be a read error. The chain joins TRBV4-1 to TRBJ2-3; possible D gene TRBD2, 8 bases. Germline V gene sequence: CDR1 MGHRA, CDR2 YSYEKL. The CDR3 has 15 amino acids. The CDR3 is CATSYYGRDRDTRYF. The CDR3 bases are TGCGCCACCAGCTACTACGGGAGGGACAGAGATACGCGGTATTTT.

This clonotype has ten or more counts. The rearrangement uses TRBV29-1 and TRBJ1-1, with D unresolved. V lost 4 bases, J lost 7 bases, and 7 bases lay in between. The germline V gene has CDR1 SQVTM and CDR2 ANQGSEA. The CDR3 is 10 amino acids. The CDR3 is CSVAFDEAFF. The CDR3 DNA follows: TGCAGCGTTGCGTTTGATGAAGCTTTCTTT.

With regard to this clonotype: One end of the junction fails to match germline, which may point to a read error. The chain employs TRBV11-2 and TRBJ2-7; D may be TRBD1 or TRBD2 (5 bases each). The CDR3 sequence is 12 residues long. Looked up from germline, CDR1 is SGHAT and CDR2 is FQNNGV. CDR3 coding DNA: TGTACCAGTGGGGGTAGCTCCTACGGGCAGTACTTC. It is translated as CTSGGSSYGQYF.

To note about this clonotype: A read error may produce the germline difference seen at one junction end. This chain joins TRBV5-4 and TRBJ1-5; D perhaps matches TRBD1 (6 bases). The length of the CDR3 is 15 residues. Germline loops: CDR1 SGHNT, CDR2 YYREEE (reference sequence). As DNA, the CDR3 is TGTGCCAGCAGCTTGGGGACAGTGGGCAACCAGCCCCTGCATTTT. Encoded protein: CASSLGTVGNQPLHF.

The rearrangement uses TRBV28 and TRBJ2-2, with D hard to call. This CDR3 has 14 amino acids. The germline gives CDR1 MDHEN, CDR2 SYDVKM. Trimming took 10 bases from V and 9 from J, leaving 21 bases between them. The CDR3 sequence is CATGLGLEVRELFF. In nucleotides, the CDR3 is TGTGCCACCGGGCTGGGTCTAGAAGTCCGGGAGCTGTTTTTT.

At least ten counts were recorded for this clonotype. This CDR3 is CASRQGSGELFF. CDR3 bases: TGCGCCAGCAGGCAGGGCTCCGGGGAGCTGTTTTTT. This chain links TRBV10-1 with TRBJ2-2, with a tentative D call TRBD1 (5 bases). The CDR3 has 12 residues. CDR1 is WNHNN, CDR2 SYGVQD, per germline (reference sequence). The V end was cut by 6 bases, the J end by 6 bases, with 8 bases between.

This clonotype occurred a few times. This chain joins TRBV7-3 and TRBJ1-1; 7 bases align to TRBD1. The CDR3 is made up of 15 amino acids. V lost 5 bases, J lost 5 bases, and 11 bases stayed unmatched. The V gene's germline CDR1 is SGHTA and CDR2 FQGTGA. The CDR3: CASSRLGGVGTEAFF. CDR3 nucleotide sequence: TGTGCCAGCAGCCGCTTAGGGGGCGTGGGGACTGAAGCTTTCTTT.

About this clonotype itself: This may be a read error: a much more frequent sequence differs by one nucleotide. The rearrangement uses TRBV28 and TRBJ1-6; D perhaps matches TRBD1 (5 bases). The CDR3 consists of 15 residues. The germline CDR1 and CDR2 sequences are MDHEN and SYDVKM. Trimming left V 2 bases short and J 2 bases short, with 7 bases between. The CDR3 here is CASSLSRAYNSPLHF. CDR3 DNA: TGTGCCAGCAGTTTAAGCAGGGCCTATAATTCACCCCTCCACTTT.

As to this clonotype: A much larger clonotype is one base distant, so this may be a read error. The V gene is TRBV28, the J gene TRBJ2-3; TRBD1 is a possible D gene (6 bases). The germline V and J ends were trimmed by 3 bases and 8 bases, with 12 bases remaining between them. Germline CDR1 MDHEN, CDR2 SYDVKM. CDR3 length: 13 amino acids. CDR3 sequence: CASSFSQGTTQYF. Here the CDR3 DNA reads TGTGCCAGCAGTTTCTCCCAGGGGACTACGCAGTATTTT.

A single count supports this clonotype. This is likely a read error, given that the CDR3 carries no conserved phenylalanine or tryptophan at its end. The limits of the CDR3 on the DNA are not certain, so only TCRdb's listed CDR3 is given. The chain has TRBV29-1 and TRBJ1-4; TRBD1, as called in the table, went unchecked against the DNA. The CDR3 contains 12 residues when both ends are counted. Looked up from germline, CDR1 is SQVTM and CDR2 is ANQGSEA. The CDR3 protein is CSVQGLNEKLSL.